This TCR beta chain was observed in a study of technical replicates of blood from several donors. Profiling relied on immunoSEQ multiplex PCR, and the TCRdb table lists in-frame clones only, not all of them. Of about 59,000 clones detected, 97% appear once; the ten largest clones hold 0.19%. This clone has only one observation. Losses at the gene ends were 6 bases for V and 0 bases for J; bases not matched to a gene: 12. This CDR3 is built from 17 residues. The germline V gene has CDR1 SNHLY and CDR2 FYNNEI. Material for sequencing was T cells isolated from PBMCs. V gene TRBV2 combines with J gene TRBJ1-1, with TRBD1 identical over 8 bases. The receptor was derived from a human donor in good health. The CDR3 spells CASSFRPQGVMNTEAFF. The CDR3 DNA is TGTGCCAGCAGCTTCCGCCCACAGGGGGTGATGAACACTGAAGCTTTCTTT.